The TCR beta chain described here comes from a study of OX40 agonist ivuxolimab in advanced cancers. In the case of this clone: Its antigen is currently unknown.

This CDR3 region has 16 residues. V trimming: 5 bases; J trimming: 3 bases; junction bases outside the gene matches: 8. Germline V gene data show CDR1 as SGHTA and CDR2 as FQGNSA. Overall study findings and caveats: Dose levels from 0.1 to 3.0 mg/kg saw CD4+ and CD8+ blood T cells expand clonally by week 6.

Sequencing used immunoSEQ multiplex PCR; TCRdb keeps in-frame clones, though not all of them. The sample lists some 68,000 clones; about nine tenths were seen once. The TCR comes from an adult with an advanced solid tumor such as melanoma, head and neck, liver or kidney cancer. The material sequenced was CD4+ or CD8+ T cells sorted from blood, taken in a trial of the OX40 agonist ivuxolimab. This chain joins TRBV7-2 and TRBJ1-2; 11 bases align to TRBD1. The CDR3 region has the DNA TGTGCCAGCAGCGGTCTAGGACAGGGGGCCGACTATGGCTACACCTTC. It yields the protein CASSGLGQGADYGYTF.